Each of the 21 T cell receptor beta chains below was sequenced from the same sample in a study of PD-1 blockade in classical Hodgkin lymphoma. Libraries were prepared by immunoSEQ multiplex PCR; TCRdb keeps only in-frame clonotypes and omits some of them. The sample yields about 100,000 clones, 80% to 85% seen once. Relapses following autologous stem cell transplantation were seen in all patients, with brentuximab vedotin exposure varying. The specimen was peripheral blood mononuclear cells (PBMCs), collected at baseline. These receptors were collected from a human donor with classical Hodgkin lymphoma.

The V gene is TRBV29-1, the J gene TRBJ1-2; D not resolved. Trimming removed 3 bases from V and 5 bases from J, with 10 bases in between. Germline V gene lookup returns CDR1 SQVTM and CDR2 ANQGSEA. This CDR3 has 12 amino acids. CDR3 protein: CSVDHGGYGYTF. Here the CDR3 DNA reads TGCAGCGTTGATCATGGAGGGTATGGCTACACCTTC.

The CDR3 region has the DNA TGTGCCAGCAGCGGAGCCCCAGGATCTGGAAACACCATATATTTT. It translates to CASSGAPGSGNTIYF. V gene TRBV5-4 combines with J gene TRBJ1-3; no clear D gene. Germline V gene lookup returns CDR1 SGHNT and CDR2 YYREEE (reference sequence). The V end was cut by 4 bases, the J end by 1 base, with 12 bases between. The CDR3 has 15 amino acids.

CDR3 sequence reads: CAISENSVGLGTEAFF. The CDR3 bases are TGTGCCATCAGTGAGAATTCGGTGGGCCTGGGCACTGAAGCTTTCTTT. V and J are TRBV10-3 and TRBJ1-1; no clear D gene. The CDR3 has 16 amino acids. The germline V gene encodes CDR1 ENHRY and CDR2 SYGVKD. V lost 2 bases, J lost 4 bases, and 17 bases lay in between.

The chain recombines TRBV5-1 with TRBJ2-1; 8 bases align to TRBD1. The CDR3 has 15 residues. Germline CDR1 and CDR2: SGHRS and YFSETQ. V shed 4 bases and J 5 bases; nucleotides not matched to a gene: 8. Here the CDR3 reads CASSLTWTGHNEQFF. CDR3 coding DNA: TGCGCCAGCAGCCTAACCTGGACAGGGCACAATGAGCAGTTCTTC.

The chain is built from TRBV5-4 and TRBJ2-5; 7 bases line up with TRBD2. The germline V gene encodes CDR1 SGHNT and CDR2 YYREEE (reference sequence). CDR3 size: 14 residues. After removal of 3 bases from V and 1 base from J, the junction contained 3 bases not matched to a gene. CDR3 residues: CASSSGTTQETQYF. DNA of the CDR3: TGTGCCAGCAGCTCGGGGACTACCCAAGAGACCCAGTACTTC.

The V gene is TRBV5-1, the J gene TRBJ2-1; TRBD2 aligns across 8 bases. Germline loops: CDR1 SGHRS, CDR2 YFSETQ. V lost 1 base and J lost 0; bases outside the gene matches: 0. The CDR3 is 15 residues long. The CDR3 sequence: CASSLTSGSYNEQFF. As DNA, the CDR3 is TGCGCCAGCAGCTTGACTAGCGGCTCCTACAATGAGCAGTTCTTC.

This chain uses TRBV2 with TRBJ1-4, with a possible D match to TRBD1 (6 bases). Germline CDR1 SNHLY, CDR2 FYNNEI. The CDR3 extends over 16 amino acids. V shed 6 bases and J shed 8 bases, with 22 bases lying between them. The CDR3 DNA follows: TGTGCCAGCAGCCCGCAGGGTGCGGGGGCAGGGGAAAAACTGTTTTTT. This encodes CASSPQGAGAGEKLFF. Full variable domain (remainder filled in from reference TRBV2 and TRBJ1-4): EPEVTQTPSHQVTQMGQEVILRCVPISNHLYFYWYRQILGQKVEFLVSFYNNEISEKSEIFDDQFSVERPDGSNFTLKIRSTKLEDSAMYFCASSPQGAGAGEKLFFGSGTQLSVL.

This chain links TRBV6-5 with TRBJ1-1; a weak D match, TRBD1 (5 bases). V was cut by 8 bases and J by 1 base, with 8 bases left in between. Per germline, CDR1 MNHEY and CDR2 SVGAGI. This CDR3 contains 12 residues. CDR3 amino acids: CASQGPNTEAFF. CDR3 bases: TGTGCCAGCCAGGGACCGAACACTGAAGCTTTCTTT.

This sequence joins TRBV5-1 and TRBJ2-7; TRBD2 matches at 11 bases. The CDR3 is 18 amino acids. Germline CDR1 is SGHRS and CDR2 is YFSETQ. V shed 4 bases and J 0 bases; nucleotides not matched to a gene: 12. DNA for the CDR3: TGCGCCAGCAGCCGGGGTAGCGGGAGGGTCGGGAGCTCCTACGAGCAGTACTTC. This encodes CASSRGSGRVGSSYEQYF.

This rearrangement joins TRBV7-2 to TRBJ2-3, with a weak D call TRBD2 (5 bases). This CDR3 has 15 amino acids. Trimming took 3 bases from V and 1 from J, leaving 11 bases between them. Germline assignment: CDR1 SGHTA and CDR2 FQGNSA. In DNA, the CDR3 is TGTGCCAGCAGCTTGGTCTTCGGGGGCACAGATACGCAGTATTTT. Its translation is CASSLVFGGTDTQYF.

The chain is built from TRBV7-9 and TRBJ2-1, with TRBD2 identical over 11 bases. Looked up from germline, CDR1 is SEHNR and CDR2 is FQNEAQ (reference sequence). The CDR3 contains 17 residues. V lost 4 bases to trimming and J lost 3 bases; unmatched junction nucleotides: 8. The CDR3 loop is CASSSDRLAGFYNEQFF. The DNA of the CDR3 is TGTGCCAGCAGCTCCGATAGACTAGCGGGATTCTACAATGAGCAGTTCTTC.

This chain uses TRBV21-1 with TRBJ2-7. TRBV21-1 is deemed a pseudogene. The CDR3 extends over 14 amino acids. The CDR3 is CASSNLPDQSGQYF. In nucleotides, the CDR3 is TGTGCCAGCAGCAACTTGCCAGACCAAAGTGGGCAGTACTTC.

The V and J genes are TRBV5-6 and TRBJ1-1; D not resolved. This CDR3 is 15 amino acids long. Germline lookup yields CDR1 SGHDT and CDR2 YYEEEE. The V end was cut by 0 bases, the J end by 4 bases, with 13 bases between. The CDR3 protein is CASSLEGGLGTEAFF. Here the CDR3 DNA reads TGTGCCAGCAGCTTGGAGGGAGGGCTGGGCACTGAAGCTTTCTTT.

The V gene is TRBV6-5, the J gene TRBJ2-7, with TRBD2 matching over 7 bases. The CDR3 covers 15 residues. V shed 2 bases, J shed 1 base, and the junction held 5 bases outside the gene matches. Germline CDR1 reads MNHEY; CDR2 reads SVGAGI. CDR3 nucleotides: TGTGCCAGCAGTTACAGCGGGGAGGTTTCCTACGAGCAGTACTTC. It encodes CASSYSGEVSYEQYF.

V usage is TRBV5-1 and J usage is TRBJ2-7; D unclear. This CDR3 has 15 residues. V lost 0 bases, J lost 0 bases, and 10 bases lay in between. CDR1 is SGHRS, CDR2 YFSETQ, per germline. CDR3 nucleotides: TGCGCCAGCAGCTTGGACGGCTCTAGCTCCTACGAGCAGTACTTC. It yields the protein CASSLDGSSSYEQYF.

The rearrangement joins TRBV5-1 to TRBJ1-2; 9 nucleotides agree with TRBD1. This CDR3 contains 14 residues. Germline CDR1 is SGHRS and CDR2 is YFSETQ. The V segment lost 6 bases and the J segment 1 base; nucleotides outside the gene matches: 4. Here the CDR3 DNA reads TGCGCCAGCACTCCGACAGGGGGTAACTATGGCTACACCTTC. It translates to CASTPTGGNYGYTF.

The chain uses TRBV4-2 and TRBJ2-1, with TRBD2 matching 9 bases. The germline gives CDR1 LGHNA, CDR2 YNFKEQ. This CDR3 region has 19 residues. With 4 bases clipped from V and 3 bases from J, the junction kept 16 bases outside the gene matches. In nucleotides, the CDR3 is TGTGCCAGCAGCCTCAAAGCGGGAGGCCTCGGGACGGGCTACAATGAGCAGTTCTTC. It translates to CASSLKAGGLGTGYNEQFF.

The chain couples TRBV6-6 to TRBJ1-2; D is uncertain. This CDR3 is built from 14 residues. Trimming took 4 bases from V and 7 from J, leaving 16 bases between them. The germline V gene has CDR1 MNHNY and CDR2 SVGAGI (reference sequence). The CDR3 reads CASSSFSGYGGYTF. Written as DNA, the CDR3 is TGTGCCAGCAGTTCGTTTTCGGGGTATGGTGGCTACACCTTC.

The chain combines TRBV7-9 with TRBJ1-2; TRBD1 is a possible D gene (5 bases). In germline, CDR1 is SEHNR, CDR2 FQNEAQ (reference sequence). The V end lost 5 bases, the J end lost 8 bases, and 18 bases lay between the germline ends. This CDR3 comprises 14 residues. This chain's CDR3 is CASSPQARAGGYTF. The CDR3 coding sequence is TGTGCCAGCAGCCCTCAGGCCAGGGCTGGAGGCTACACCTTC.

The chain joins TRBV14 to TRBJ1-2, with D tentatively TRBD1 (5 bases). V was pared by 1 base and J by 7 bases, with 13 bases between. This CDR3 has 14 amino acids. CDR1 and CDR2 from the germline V gene are SGHDN and FVKESK. CDR3: CASSQVPGKGGYTF. Written as DNA, the CDR3 is TGTGCCAGCAGCCAAGTTCCAGGGAAGGGTGGCTACACCTTC.

This sequence joins TRBV5-4 and TRBJ1-2; 8 bases align to TRBD1. The CDR3 has 16 amino acids. CDR1 is SGHNT and CDR2 is YYREEE in the germline V gene (reference sequence). With V trimmed by 1 base and J by 7 bases, 12 bases remained unmatched. The CDR3 is CASSLPSKDRAGGYTF. DNA of the CDR3: TGTGCCAGCAGCTTGCCGTCCAAGGACAGGGCTGGTGGCTACACCTTC.